The T cell receptor (beta chain) under discussion was sequenced for a study of OX40 agonist ivuxolimab in advanced cancers. On the study more broadly: Anti-PD-1, anti-PD-L1 or anti-CTLA-4 therapy given earlier was allowed, and around 40% had some. Two cutaneous melanoma patients and one hepatocellular carcinoma patient, three in all, had partial responses. The study's findings and limits: Clonal expansion was seen in CD4+ and CD8+ blood T cells by week 6 at 0.1 to 3.0 mg/kg.

Looked up from germline, CDR1 is MDHEN and CDR2 is SYDVKM. The trim removed 0 bases at V and 3 bases at J, leaving 3 bases unmatched. The CDR3 totals 15 residues. Sampled blood was obtained at baseline, cycle 4 day 1, and cycle 7 day 1. In regard to this clone: Its antigen remains unidentified.

Sequenced by immunoSEQ multiplex PCR; TCRdb stores in-frame clones only, minus some. The sample lists 98,000 or so clones, roughly 94% occurring once. Sample: CD4+ or CD8+ T cells sorted from blood, taken in a trial of the OX40 agonist ivuxolimab. This chain uses TRBV28 with TRBJ2-7; 9 bases agree with TRBD2. This receptor was taken from an adult with an advanced solid tumor such as melanoma, head and neck, liver or kidney cancer. The CDR3: CASSLWLSGSYEQYF. CDR3 in DNA: TGTGCCAGCAGTTTATGGCTTAGCGGGAGCTACGAGCAGTACTTC.